The 12 T cell receptor beta chains below come from one sample, sequenced in a study of shared clonotypes between healthy human individuals. The table came from immunoSEQ multiplex PCR; TCRdb's copy has only in-frame clones and leaves some out. Among 950,000 to 1,300,000 clones listed, about 76% were seen once. The sample comprised memory CD4+ T cells sorted from blood. The subset here: CD45RA-negative fraction. These receptors came from a man between 18 and 29 years old in good health.

The V and J genes are TRBV11-2 and TRBJ2-1, with a tentative D call TRBD2 (6 bases). CDR1 and CDR2 (germline): SGHAT, FQNNGV. The ends were cut back, 4 bases at V and 6 bases at J, with 10 bases in the middle. The CDR3 is 13 amino acids. The CDR3 reads CASSWTGANEQFF. In DNA, the CDR3 is TGTGCCAGCAGCTGGACGGGAGCCAATGAGCAGTTCTTC. The entire variable domain, with the rest obtained from reference TRBV11-2 and TRBJ2-1, is as follows: EAGVAQSPRYKIIEKRQSVAFWCNPISGHATLYWYQQILGQGPKLLIQFQNNGVVDDSQLPKDRFSAERLKGVDSTLKIQPAKLEDSAVYLCASSWTGANEQFFGPGTRLTVL.

This clone was recorded only once. The chain employs TRBV10-2 and TRBJ1-1; no firm D call. Looked up from germline, CDR1 is WSHSY and CDR2 is SAAADI. V was trimmed by 7 bases and J by 4 bases, leaving 10 bases between them. This CDR3 is built from 12 residues. The CDR3: CASTERITEAFF. The CDR3 coding sequence is TGCGCCAGCACCGAAAGGATCACTGAAGCTTTCTTT.

V is TRBV4-2 and J is TRBJ2-5, with 13 bases lining up with TRBD2. Germline CDR1 is LGHNA and CDR2 is YNFKEQ. The CDR3 is 16 residues long. After removal of 0 bases from V and 11 bases from J, the junction contained 9 bases not matched to a gene. Here the CDR3 reads CASSQERGLAGSGQYF. The CDR3 nucleotides are TGTGCCAGCAGCCAAGAACGGGGACTAGCGGGAAGCGGGCAGTACTTC.

The V and J genes are TRBV13 and TRBJ2-7; weak D call: TRBD2 (5 bases). Per the germline V gene, CDR1 is PRHDT and CDR2 is FYEKMQ (reference sequence). The CDR3 has 14 amino acids. The ends were cut back, 4 bases at V and 2 bases at J, with 12 bases in the middle. In DNA form, the CDR3 reads TGTGCCAGCAGCTCCCCGGAGGACGCCTACGAGCAGTACTTC. This sequence encodes CASSSPEDAYEQYF.

The chain joins TRBV5-4 to TRBJ1-6, with D hard to call. V was trimmed by 2 bases and J by 5 bases, leaving 17 bases between them. Germline CDR1 and CDR2: SGHNT and YYREEE (reference sequence). The CDR3 extends over 17 amino acids. The CDR3 protein is CASSFGLFGLHNSPLHF. The CDR3 nucleotides read TGTGCCAGCAGCTTTGGTTTGTTCGGACTTCATAATTCACCCCTCCACTTT.

The chain uses TRBV10-2 and TRBJ2-3; maybe TRBD2 (7 bases). The germline V gene encodes CDR1 WSHSY and CDR2 SAAADI. With 5 bases removed from V and 1 base from J, the gap between germline ends came to 13 bases. The CDR3 has 15 amino acids. The CDR3 reads CASSFGGGGTDTQYF. CDR3 DNA: TGCGCCAGCAGTTTCGGCGGGGGCGGCACAGATACGCAGTATTTT.

The CDR3 reads CASSLDHPTEAFF. The CDR3 region has the DNA TGTGCCAGCAGCTTAGACCACCCCACTGAAGCTTTCTTT. The rearrangement uses TRBV7-8 and TRBJ1-1; the D is unclear. Trimming took off 1 base at V and 4 bases at J, with 7 bases between the two ends. Germline CDR1 reads SGHVS; CDR2 reads FQNEAQ. The CDR3 extends over 13 amino acids.

The V call is TRBV6-1, the J call TRBJ2-2; maybe TRBD1 (6 bases). V was clipped by 6 bases and J by 5 bases, with 16 bases between them. The CDR3 length is 15 residues. From germline, CDR1 is MNHNS and CDR2 SASEGT. The CDR3 loop reads CASSHRDTLTGELFF. CDR3 nucleotide sequence: TGTGCCAGCAGCCACCGGGACACTTTAACCGGGGAGCTGTTTTTT.

This clone has just one count. The chain is built from TRBV9 and TRBJ1-6; 8 positions agree with TRBD1. J was trimmed by 9 bases and V by 4 bases; bases with no gene match: 9. The CDR3 spans 15 residues. Germline V CDR1 and CDR2: SGDLS, YYNGEE. The CDR3 coding sequence is TGTGCCAGCAGCCCCAGGACAGGGCTGGTTTCACCCCTCCACTTT. It yields the protein CASSPRTGLVSPLHF.

On this clone: The limits of the CDR3 on the DNA are not certain, so only TCRdb's listed CDR3 is given. V gene TRBV29-1 combines with J gene TRBJ2-1; the table's D call TRBD2 went unverified against the DNA. The CDR3 numbers 14 amino acids, ends counted. Germline lookup yields CDR1 SQVTM and CDR2 ANQGSEA. The CDR3 protein is CSVATGTSGTPGLF.

The rearrangement uses TRBV6-6 and TRBJ2-7; 7 nucleotides agree with TRBD2. The V and J ends lost 8 bases and 5 bases, in that order; junction bases with no gene match: 9. CDR3 size: 13 residues. The germline CDR1 and CDR2 sequences are MNHNY and SVGAGI (reference sequence). CDR3 sequence reads: CASAKREGNEQYF. The DNA for the CDR3 is TGTGCCAGCGCCAAAAGGGAGGGAAACGAGCAGTACTTC.

About this clone itself: This clone may be a read error of a much larger clone one base away. The same CDR3 can be traced to other DNA sequences in this sample. V and J are TRBV5-6 and TRBJ2-3, with D possibly TRBD2 on 5 matching bases. Trimming stripped 1 base from V and 3 bases from J, with 9 bases between. Germline loops: CDR1 SGHDT, CDR2 YYEEEE. The CDR3 runs 14 residues. CDR3 protein: CASSLYGGTDTQYF. CDR3 DNA sequence: TGTGCCAGCAGCTTGTACGGCGGGACAGATACGCAGTATTTT. Based on the CDR3 plus reference TRBV5-6 and TRBJ2-3, the full variable domain is DAGVTQSPTHLIKTRGQQVTLRCSPKSGHDTVSWYQQALGQGPQFIFQYYEEEERQRGNFPDRFSGHQFPNYSSELNVNALLLGDSALYLCASSLYGGTDTQYFGPGTRLTVL.